The 17 T cell receptor beta chains listed next were all sequenced from one sample in a study of shared clonotypes between healthy human individuals. The data were produced by immunoSEQ multiplex PCR, yet TCRdb's version contains in-frame clones alone and is incomplete. The sample consists of approximately 1.5 million clones, approximately 98.5% of them appearing once. Material: naive CD4+ T cells sorted from blood. Stated subset: CD45RA+ positively selected. Receptors originate from a man between 25 and 39 years old in good health.

The CDR3 loop is CASSLGLAFSYEQYF. The CDR3 DNA is TGCGCCAGCAGCTTGGGGCTAGCGTTCTCCTACGAGCAGTACTTC. V and J are TRBV5-1 and TRBJ2-7; possibly TRBD2 for D (6 bases). The germline CDR1 and CDR2 sequences are SGHRS and YFSETQ. V dropped 0 bases and J dropped 0 bases, with 10 bases sitting between them. The CDR3 extends over 15 amino acids.

This chain links TRBV6-6 with TRBJ1-5, with 10 positions matching TRBD1. V lost 6 bases to trimming and J lost 6 bases; unmatched junction nucleotides: 8. Germline CDR1 is MNHNY and CDR2 is SVGAGI (reference sequence). The CDR3 sequence is 15 residues long. CDR3 amino acids: CASSATGGMGQPQHF. The CDR3 DNA is TGTGCCAGCAGCGCGACAGGGGGCATGGGTCAGCCCCAGCATTTT.

The chain is built from TRBV5-1 and TRBJ2-2; D is unresolved. V was cut by 7 bases and J by 6 bases, with 13 bases left in between. CDR1 is SGHRS, CDR2 YFSETQ, per germline. This CDR3 is built from 13 residues. This chain's CDR3 is CASRERAPGELFF. For the CDR3, the DNA is TGCGCCAGCCGAGAAAGGGCCCCCGGGGAGCTGTTTTTT. Full variable domain (outside the CDR3, taken from reference TRBV5-1 and TRBJ2-2): KAGVTQTPRYLIKTRGQQVTLSCSPISGHRSVSWYQQTPGQGLQFLFEYFSETQRNKGNFPGRFSGRQFSNSRSEMNVSTLELGDSALYLCASRERAPGELFFGEGSRLTVL.

CDR3 sequence: CASSWTSGSFYNEQFF. CDR3 coding DNA: TGTGCCAGCAGCTGGACTAGCGGGAGTTTCTACAATGAGCAGTTCTTC. This chain joins TRBV28 and TRBJ2-1; 13 nucleotides align to TRBD2. Looked up from germline, CDR1 is MDHEN and CDR2 is SYDVKM. The CDR3 covers 16 residues. Trimming cost V 6 bases and J 3 bases; bases outside gene matches: 5. Looking up the rest from reference TRBV28 and TRBJ2-1 gives the full variable domain: DVKVTQSSRYLVKRTGEKVFLECVQDMDHENMFWYRQDPGLGLRLIYFSYDVKMKEKGDIPEGYSVSREKKERFSLILESASTNQTSMYLCASSWTSGSFYNEQFFGPGTRLTVL.

The chain carries TRBV7-9 and TRBJ2-7; tentatively, D is TRBD1 (6 bases). This CDR3 is built from 17 residues. V gave up 0 bases and J gave up 2 bases, with 17 bases separating them. In germline, CDR1 is SEHNR, CDR2 FQNEAQ (reference sequence). CDR3 sequence reads: CASSLAVRGGRTYEQYF. In DNA form, the CDR3 reads TGTGCCAGCAGCTTAGCGGTCAGGGGCGGGCGAACCTACGAGCAGTACTTC.

The chain has TRBV19 and TRBJ2-7; TRBD1 aligns across 7 bases. The length of the CDR3 is 15 residues. The germline gives CDR1 LNHDA, CDR2 SQIVND (reference sequence). Unmatched junction bases numbered 10, after V lost 1 base and J lost 7 bases. CDR3: CASSIAHRDSLEQYF. The CDR3 DNA is TGTGCCAGTAGTATAGCCCACCGGGACAGCCTAGAGCAGTACTTC.

A note on this clone: This sample also contains other DNA sequences that code for the same CDR3. V is TRBV4-1 and J is TRBJ2-3; D may be TRBD1 or TRBD2 (5 bases each). This CDR3 is 13 amino acids long. V lost 0 bases and J lost 9, with 10 bases in between. Germline-derived CDR1 and CDR2 are MGHRA and YSYEKL. CDR3 DNA: TGCGCCAGCAGCCAAGATCGAGGGGACACGCAGTATTTT. This translates into CASSQDRGDTQYF.

V and J are TRBV11-2 and TRBJ2-1; D not resolved. This CDR3 region has 16 residues. CDR1 SGHAT and CDR2 FQNNGV come from the germline V gene. The V end lost 5 bases, the J end lost 4 bases, and 18 bases lay between the germline ends. The CDR3 bases are TGTGCCAGCAGCCCCATCTTAGGGCTACATTACAATGAGCAGTTCTTC. As protein: CASSPILGLHYNEQFF.

A note on this clone: Other DNA sequences in this specimen translate into the identical CDR3. This chain links TRBV5-1 with TRBJ2-5, with D uncertain. The V gene lost 0 bases and the J gene lost 5 bases, with 8 bases spanning the gap. CDR1 is SGHRS and CDR2 is YFSETQ in the germline V gene. CDR3 length: 13 residues. The CDR3 region has the DNA TGCGCCAGCAGCTTGGGGCAGAAGGAGACCCAGTACTTC. It yields the protein CASSLGQKETQYF.

The J gene is TRBJ2-5, the V gene TRBV5-1; TRBD1 aligns across 7 bases. This CDR3 has 12 amino acids. The germline CDR1 and CDR2 sequences are SGHRS and YFSETQ. The ends lost 3 bases at V and 4 bases at J; junction bases unmatched: 0. The CDR3 loop is CASSWDRETQYF. DNA for the CDR3: TGCGCCAGCAGCTGGGACAGAGAGACCCAGTACTTC.

This rearrangement joins TRBV30 to TRBJ2-7; the match to TRBD2 covers 13 bases. Trimming removed 4 bases from V and 5 bases from J; junction bases left unmatched: 11. Germline values: CDR1 GTSNPN, CDR2 SVGIG (reference sequence). The CDR3 sequence is 16 residues long. DNA for the CDR3: TGTGCCTGGACCCGCACTGGACTAGCGGGAGTACACGAGCAGTACTTC. Amino acid sequence: CAWTRTGLAGVHEQYF.

The rearrangement joins TRBV2 to TRBJ2-1, with 7 positions matching TRBD2. CDR3 size: 15 residues. Per germline, CDR1 SNHLY and CDR2 FYNNEI. V trimming: 10 bases; J trimming: 3 bases; junction bases outside the gene matches: 12. The CDR3 bases are TGTGCCACCCCTCGAGGCAGCGGGATCTACAATGAGCAGTTCTTC. This encodes CATPRGSGIYNEQFF.

Note on this clone: Mismatch with germline at one junction end may stem from a read error. The chain recombines TRBV5-1 with TRBJ2-2, with D perhaps TRBD1 or TRBD2 (6 bases each). The CDR3 loop spans 15 amino acids. Looked up from germline, CDR1 is SGHRS and CDR2 is YFSETQ. The CDR3 DNA reads as TGCGCCCGCAGCTTGGCGATAGGGGGGACCGGGGAGCTGTTTTTT. Amino acids: CARSLAIGGTGELFF.

Points on this clone: Other nucleotide sequences from this sample produce the same CDR3. The V call is TRBV5-1, the J call TRBJ2-5; D uncertain. Germline V gene data show CDR1 as SGHRS and CDR2 as YFSETQ. V was clipped by 0 bases and J by 5 bases, with 8 bases between them. The CDR3 is 13 amino acids. CDR3 region: CASSLGVGETQYF. CDR3 DNA: TGCGCCAGCAGCTTGGGGGTCGGGGAGACCCAGTACTTC.

The chain joins TRBV30 to TRBJ1-3; D is ambiguous. This CDR3 spans 15 amino acids. With 3 bases removed from V and 4 bases from J, the gap between germline ends came to 16 bases. Looked up from germline, CDR1 is GTSNPN and CDR2 is SVGIG (reference sequence). The CDR3 nucleotides are TGTGCCTGGAGGCCACGACGTCCGAGGGGAAACACCATATATTTT. Residues: CAWRPRRPRGNTIYF.

The chain combines TRBV6-4 with TRBJ2-7, with 9 positions matching TRBD2. Losses at the gene ends were 8 bases for V and 3 bases for J; bases not matched to a gene: 8. The CDR3 totals 14 residues. The germline gives CDR1 MRHNA, CDR2 SNTAGT. The CDR3 reads CASPCSGRNYEQYF. The DNA for the CDR3 is TGTGCCAGCCCCTGCAGCGGGAGGAACTACGAGCAGTACTTC.

The rearrangement joins TRBV7-2 to TRBJ2-1; D is unresolved. The CDR3 contains 14 residues. Germline V gene sequence: CDR1 SGHTA, CDR2 FQGNSA. V gave up 2 bases and J gave up 1 base, with 6 bases separating them. In nucleotides, the CDR3 is TGTGCCAGCAGCTTAATGAGATCCTACAATGAGCAGTTCTTC. This codes for CASSLMRSYNEQFF.